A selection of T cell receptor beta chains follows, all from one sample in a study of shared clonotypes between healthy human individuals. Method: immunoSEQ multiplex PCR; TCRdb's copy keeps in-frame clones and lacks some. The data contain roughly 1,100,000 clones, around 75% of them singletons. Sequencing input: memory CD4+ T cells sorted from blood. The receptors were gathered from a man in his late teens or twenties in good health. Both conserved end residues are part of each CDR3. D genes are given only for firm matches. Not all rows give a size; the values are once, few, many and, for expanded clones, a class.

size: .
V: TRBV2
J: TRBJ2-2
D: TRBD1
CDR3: CASSKGAPGPGELFF
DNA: TGTGCCAGCAGTAAGGGGGCGCCGGGGCCCGGGGAGCTGTTTTTT

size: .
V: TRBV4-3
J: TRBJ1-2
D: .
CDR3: CASSQVGTRAYGYTF
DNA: TGCGCCAGCAGCCAAGTCGGCACCCGCGCATATGGCTACACCTTC

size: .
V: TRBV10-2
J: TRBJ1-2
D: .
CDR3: CASSERDSYGYTF
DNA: TGCGCCAGCAGTGAAAGGGATTCGTATGGCTACACCTTC

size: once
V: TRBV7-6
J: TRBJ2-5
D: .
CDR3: CASSFSRQETQYF
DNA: TGTGCCAGCAGCTTCTCTAGACAAGAGACCCAGTACTTC

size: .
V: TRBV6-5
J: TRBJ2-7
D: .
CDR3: CASSYQYEQYF
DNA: TGTGCCAGCAGTTACCAATACGAGCAGTACTTC

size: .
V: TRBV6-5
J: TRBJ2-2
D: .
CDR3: CASSSNTGLHTGELFF
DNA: TGTGCCAGCAGTTCCAATACCGGGCTACACACCGGGGAGCTGTTTTTT

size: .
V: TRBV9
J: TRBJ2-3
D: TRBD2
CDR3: CASSVSGRAQADTQYF
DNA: TGTGCCAGCAGCGTTAGCGGGAGGGCCCAGGCAGATACGCAGTATTTT

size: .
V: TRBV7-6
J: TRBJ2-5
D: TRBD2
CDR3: CASSLGAGVWETQYF
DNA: TGTGCCAGCAGCCTAGGGGCGGGAGTATGGGAGACCCAGTACTTC

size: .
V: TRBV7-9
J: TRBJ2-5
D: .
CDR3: CAGRQNQETQYF
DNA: TGTGCCGGAAGACAGAATCAAGAGACCCAGTACTTC

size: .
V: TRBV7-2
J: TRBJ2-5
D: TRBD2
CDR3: CASSSGIAGGRETQYF
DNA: TGTGCCAGCAGCTCCGGTATAGCGGGGGGGAGAGAGACCCAGTACTTC

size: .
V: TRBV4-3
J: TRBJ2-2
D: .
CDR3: CASSPGVWIGELFF
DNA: TGCGCCAGCAGTCCCGGGGTTTGGATCGGGGAGCTGTTTTTT

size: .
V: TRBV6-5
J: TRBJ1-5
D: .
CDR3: CASRSLQHSNQPQHF
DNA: TGTGCCAGCAGAAGTCTACAGCATAGCAATCAGCCCCAGCATTTT

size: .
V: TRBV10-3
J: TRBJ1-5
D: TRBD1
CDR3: CAISLGTDNQPQHF
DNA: TGTGCCATCAGTCTCGGGACAGATAATCAGCCCCAGCATTTT

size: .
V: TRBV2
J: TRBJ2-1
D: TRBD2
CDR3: CASSEPGLATYNEQFF
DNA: TGTGCCAGCAGTGAACCAGGACTAGCCACATACAATGAGCAGTTCTTC

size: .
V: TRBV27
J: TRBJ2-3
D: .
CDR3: CASSLSTLSTDTQYF
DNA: TGTGCCAGCAGTTTAAGTACATTAAGCACAGATACGCAGTATTTT

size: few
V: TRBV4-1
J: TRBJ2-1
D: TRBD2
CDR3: CASMGQAGYNEQFF
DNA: TGCGCCAGCATGGGGCAAGCGGGATACAATGAGCAGTTCTTC

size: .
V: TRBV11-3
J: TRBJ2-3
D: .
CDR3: CASSLGATDTQYF
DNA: TGTGCCAGCAGCTTAGGAGCCACAGATACGCAGTATTTT

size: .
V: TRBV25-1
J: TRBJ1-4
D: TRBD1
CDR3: CASGRGQGREKLFF
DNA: TGTGCCAGCGGACGGGGACAGGGTCGTGAAAAACTGTTTTTT

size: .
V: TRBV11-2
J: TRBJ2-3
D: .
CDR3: CASSSPGLDTQYF
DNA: TGTGCCAGCAGCTCTCCAGGGCTGGATACGCAGTATTTT